This T cell receptor beta chain was sequenced in a study of cytomegalovirus exposure and HLA in healthy donors. Notes on the study in general: A highly shared variant cluster was judged a likely technical artifact. For most TCR beta V segments, an earlier analysis put the productive rate at about 90% or about 30% of the time. Later on, an analysis showed TCR association rates differing by HLA locus, with DRB1 the most and HLA-C the fewest. V- and J-gene trimming of TCR beta was linked (in a later analysis) to a missense DCLRE1C variant.

Germline V gene sequence: CDR1 SGHTA, CDR2 FQGNSA. The CDR3 is made up of 13 amino acids. Trimming removed 3 bases from V and 1 base from J, with 6 bases in between. 60 Vbeta and 13 Jbeta primers were used in PCR. This table comes from immunoSEQ multiplex PCR, and its TCRdb copy is limited to in-frame clones, with some not included. The table lists about 110,000 clones, about two thirds of them singletons, with about 7.9% in the top ten. This clone came up a few times. Its antigen is still unknown. Other nucleotide sequences in the sample specify the same CDR3. The TCR originated in a woman aged 40 to 50 in good health and CMV-seropositive. The sequenced sample consisted of PBMCs. V and J are TRBV7-2 and TRBJ2-5, with a weak D call TRBD2 (6 bases). As DNA, the CDR3 is TGTGCCAGCAGCTTTAGCGGCCAAGAGACCCAGTACTTC. Its protein product is CASSFSGQETQYF.